This T cell receptor beta chain stems from a study of monozygotic twins with inflammatory bowel disease. Study-wide results and caveats: Patients with IBD had less TCRbeta diversity (inverse Simpson) than their healthy co-twins. Other individuals had fewer clonotypes in common with IBD patients than with healthy twins, especially with disease activity.

As regards this clonotype: Its antigen is undetermined.

Eight separate reactions per sample yielded the cDNA. Reprocessing the 5' RACE reads, TCRdb reports a single entry for every CDR3 protein and omits DNA. This sample's table has fewer than 400,000 distinct CDR3 sequences. The germline gives CDR1 SGHRS, CDR2 YFSETQ. This CDR3 has 14 residues. J is TRBJ2-7 and V is TRBV5-1. This TCR derives from a human donor with ulcerative colitis or Crohn's disease, or a healthy co-twin of an affected twin (not recorded which). Material for sequencing was blood. This chain's CDR3 is CASTRGGSDYEQYF.